The present TCR beta chain was sequenced within a study of blood T cell repertoires in COVID-19. As for the study in general: From the United States, Italy and Spain came samples of acute and convalescent COVID-19. The cDNA or gDNA used as material had been derived from T cells, B-cell-depleted T cells, or PBMCs.

In the original analysis: For nucleated cells, counts were estimated from reference gene primer amplification. Only in-frame clones appear in the TCRdb table, and some are missing; sequencing was by immunoSEQ multiplex PCR. V and J calls and clone size follow that table, whereas D and trimming were derived from the DNA. The table has a few hundred thousand clones, approximately 77% seen once. Sample: peripheral blood. This TCR came from a human donor with acute or convalescent COVID-19. The donor label of this sample is uncertain.

CDR3 in amino acids: CASSPGTSAYLAKNIQYF. The CDR3 DNA reads TGTGCCAGCTCACCCGGGACTAGCGCATATTTAGCCAAAAACATTCAGTACTTC. The chain is built from TRBV18 and TRBJ2-4; 10 bases line up with TRBD2. The length of the CDR3 is 18 residues. Germline loops: CDR1 KGHSH, CDR2 LQKENI. The trim removed 3 bases at V and 0 bases at J, leaving 8 bases unmatched. The variable domain in full, completed from reference TRBV18 and TRBJ2-4, reads NAGVMQNPRHLVRRRGQEARLRCSPMKGHSHVYWYRQLPEEGLKFMVYLQKENIIDESGMPKERFSAEFPKEGPSILRIQQVVRGDSAAYFCASSPGTSAYLAKNIQYFGAGTRLSVL.